This T cell receptor (beta chain) was profiled in a study of blood T cells in healthy people across ages. V was pared by 8 bases and J by 4 bases, with 7 bases of the junction left unmatched. The CDR3 consists of 14 residues. Germline-derived CDR1 and CDR2 are MNHNS and SASEGT. It was with a sample-barcoded 5' primer and a J-beta primer mix that a second PCR of roughly 7 to 12 cycles was run. Every sample gave at least 2.5 million paired-end reads containing CDR3. TCRdb passed the 5' RACE reads through MiXCR, listing each CDR3 protein once. In the table there are 1 million or so distinct CDR3 sequences, under 30% of which are singletons. This sample also appeared in a second study, on T cells of mothers and their children. That work states: A few healthy Caucasian mothers and their six children donated.

The rearrangement links TRBV6-1 to TRBJ2-1; 8 bases match TRBD1. The clonotype comes from a girl aged 2-15 years in good health. Sequenced: blood. In nucleotides, the CDR3 is TGTGCCAGCCCCCAGGGGGCCCGATACAATGAGCAGTTCTTC. It is translated as CASPQGARYNEQFF.